This T cell receptor beta chain is drawn from a study of response to subunit inactivated influenza vaccine. General study points: Every seasonal influenza vaccination brings in few new T cells, the authors suggested.

This clonotype was observed a few times. What it binds is not known. CDR3 length: 15 amino acids. CDR1 is KGHSH and CDR2 is LQKENI in the germline V gene. V was clipped by 3 bases and J by 0 bases, with 11 bases between them. TCRdb re-called the RT-PCR reads with MiXCR, one entry per CDR3 protein. The table has 550,000 to 800,000 distinct CDR3 sequences, 15% to 19% seen once. The specimen comprised PBMCs from blood, sampled about 13 days after vaccination. This chain joins TRBV18 and TRBJ1-2; D call uncertain. The clonotype originates from a man aged 45 to 65 who received an inactivated influenza vaccine. CDR3 sequence reads: CASSPNDKANYGYTF. DNA for the CDR3: TGTGCCAGCTCACCTAACGATAAAGCTAACTATGGCTACACCTTC.